One sample yielded the 10 T cell receptor beta chains listed below, sequenced in a study of Tregs in tolerant kidney transplant recipients. The table came from immunoSEQ multiplex PCR; TCRdb's copy has only in-frame clones and leaves some out. This table holds under 100,000 clones, roughly 92% found once. Sample: CD8+ T cells from blood. The receptor source for this set is a human donor in good health.

The V and J genes are TRBV7-8 and TRBJ2-5; unclear D gene. This CDR3 is 13 amino acids long. Germline loops: CDR1 SGHVS, CDR2 FQNEAQ. Trimming cost V 5 bases and J 0 bases, with 7 bases left between them. CDR3: CASSPRDQETQYF. For the CDR3, the DNA is TGTGCCAGCAGCCCTAGAGACCAAGAGACCCAGTACTTC.

The chain combines TRBV15 with TRBJ2-5, with 13 bases fitting TRBD2. The CDR3 extends over 18 amino acids. V lost 5 bases and J lost 1; bases outside the gene matches: 10. Germline V gene data show CDR1 as LNHNV and CDR2 as YYDKDF (reference sequence). The CDR3 DNA reads TGTGCCACCAGCCGTGGACTAGCGGGGGAGGACTTCCAAGAGACCCAGTACTTC. Translation gives CATSRGLAGEDFQETQYF.

V is TRBV7-8 and J is TRBJ2-5; 11 bases are a match to TRBD2. The CDR3 is made up of 15 amino acids. Germline V gene data show CDR1 as SGHVS and CDR2 as FQNEAQ. Trimming cost V 4 bases and J 1 base; bases outside gene matches: 2. CDR3 loop: CASSSSGRFQETQYF. The CDR3 DNA is TGTGCCAGCAGCTCTAGCGGGAGGTTCCAAGAGACCCAGTACTTC.

This CDR3 is CASSASPGELEQFF. In DNA form, the CDR3 reads TGTGCCAGCAGCGCCTCTCCTGGGGAGCTCGAGCAGTTCTTC. The rearrangement joins TRBV7-6 to TRBJ2-1; TRBD2 is a possible D gene (5 bases). CDR3 length equals 14 residues. Germline lookup yields CDR1 SGHVS and CDR2 FNYEAQ. The V and J ends lost 5 bases and 10 bases respectively, with 18 bases between them.

The V call is TRBV30, the J call TRBJ2-7, with 8 bases aligning to TRBD1. J lost 7 bases, V lost 1 base, and 12 bases had no gene match. Germline-derived CDR1 and CDR2 are GTSNPN and SVGIG (reference sequence). The CDR3 spans 15 residues. Here the CDR3 reads CAWSDRDRRFEEQYF. The CDR3 coding sequence is TGTGCCTGGAGTGACCGGGACAGGAGATTTGAGGAGCAGTACTTC.

The rearrangement links TRBV25-1 to TRBJ2-1; D uncertain. V lost 6 bases, J lost 5 bases, and 14 bases lay in between. Germline CDR1 and CDR2: MGHDK and SYGVNS. The CDR3 is 14 amino acids. CDR3 sequence: CASSRPAYNNEQFF. The DNA of the CDR3 is TGTGCCAGCAGCCGTCCAGCGTACAACAATGAGCAGTTCTTC.

This clone is labeled as medium-sized. V usage is TRBV19 and J usage is TRBJ2-1, with D perhaps matching TRBD2 (6 bases). The CDR3 covers 15 residues. Germline CDR1 is LNHDA and CDR2 is SQIVND (reference sequence). The V end lost 0 bases, the J end lost 4 bases, and 10 bases lay between the germline ends. CDR3 in DNA: TGTGCCAGTAGTATAGATAGCGGTCCATACAATGAGCAGTTCTTC. Translation: CASSIDSGPYNEQFF.

This clone was seen only once. The chain is built from TRBV6-6 and TRBJ1-1; a weak D match, TRBD1 (5 bases). Germline V lookup: CDR1 MNHNY, CDR2 SVGAGI (reference sequence). The CDR3 runs 12 residues. V lost 5 bases to trimming and J lost 10 bases, with 14 bases between them. The CDR3 protein is CASSLGTPGAFF. The CDR3 DNA sequence: TGTGCCAGCAGTCTTGGGACGCCTGGAGCTTTCTTT.

The chain couples TRBV27 to TRBJ1-1; D unclear. The V end was cut by 7 bases, the J end by 6 bases, with 21 bases between. The CDR3 consists of 15 residues. The germline gives CDR1 MNHEY, CDR2 SMNVEV (reference sequence). CDR3 residues: CASTPFTGLMAEAFF. The CDR3 DNA sequence: TGTGCCAGCACCCCGTTTACGGGGTTGATGGCTGAAGCTTTCTTT.

V gene TRBV15 combines with J gene TRBJ2-2; D may match TRBD1 or TRBD2 (5 bases each). Germline-derived CDR1 and CDR2 are LNHNV and YYDKDF (reference sequence). The CDR3 is 15 residues long. Trimming shortened V by 5 bases and J by 0 bases, and 10 bases separated the two germline ends. The CDR3 DNA is TGTGCCACCAGCGTGGGACCGACGAACACCGGGGAGCTGTTTTTT. This encodes CATSVGPTNTGELFF. The whole variable domain, filled in from reference TRBV15 and TRBJ2-2, reads DAMVIQNPRYQVTQFGKPVTLSCSQTLNHNVMYWYQQKSSQAPKLLFHYYDKDFNNEADTPDNFQSRRPNTSFCFLDIRSPGLGDTAMYLCATSVGPTNTGELFFGEGSRLTVL.